A single sample is the source of the 19 T cell receptor beta chains below, sequenced in a study of T cell clones after liver transplantation. Measured with immunoSEQ multiplex PCR; TCRdb has only the in-frame clones, and not every one. The table shows about 75,000 clones, with around 80% occurring only once. Sequenced material: CD4+ T cells from blood, taken around 50 months after liver transplant. The receptor set was obtained from a human patient who received a liver transplant. The T cells may come from the graft donor.

Regarding this clone: The same CDR3 also results from other DNA sequences found in this sample. V and J are TRBV6-6 and TRBJ1-1; no firm D call. In germline, CDR1 is MNHNY, CDR2 SVGAGI (reference sequence). The CDR3 length is 12 residues. The ends were cut back, 4 bases at V and 1 base at J, with 4 bases in the middle. CDR3 residues: CASSSWNTEAFF. Written as DNA, the CDR3 is TGTGCCAGCAGTTCCTGGAACACTGAAGCTTTCTTT.

On this clone itself: Relative to the germline gene, one junction end is altered; a read error may explain this. The J gene is TRBJ2-3, the V gene TRBV2; D remains ambiguous. The germline gives CDR1 SNHLY, CDR2 FYNNEI. The CDR3 sequence is 14 residues long. CDR3 DNA sequence: TGCGCGAGTGGCTCCCAGGCGTTCACAGATACGCAGTATTTT. The encoded protein is CASGSQAFTDTQYF.

This chain links TRBV6-1 with TRBJ1-1, with D perhaps matching TRBD1 (6 bases). From germline, CDR1 is MNHNS and CDR2 SASEGT. The CDR3 spans 14 residues. V was clipped by 7 bases and J by 4 bases, with 16 bases between them. The CDR3, as DNA: TGTGCCAGCACAACGCAGGGGAAGCTCACTGAAGCTTTCTTT. Its protein is CASTTQGKLTEAFF.

The chain uses TRBV9 and TRBJ2-1; TRBD2 agrees at 8 bases. This CDR3 contains 18 residues. CDR1 is SGDLS, CDR2 YYNGEE, per germline. V shed 4 bases and J 1 base; nucleotides not matched to a gene: 13. CDR3 bases: TGTGCCAGCAGCAGAGGTAGCGGGGTTTCCTTATCCTACAATGAGCAGTTCTTC. Protein product: CASSRGSGVSLSYNEQFF.

The rearrangement links TRBV9 to TRBJ1-2; maybe TRBD1 (6 bases). Per the germline V gene, CDR1 is SGDLS and CDR2 is YYNGEE. V lost 4 bases and J 7 bases, leaving 23 bases between the germline ends. The CDR3 runs to 16 residues. The CDR3 here is CASSTSDSLLMGGYTF. The CDR3 DNA reads as TGTGCCAGCAGCACCTCGGACAGTCTGCTAATGGGTGGCTACACCTTC.

In this sample, this clone turned up a few times. The rearrangement joins TRBV14 to TRBJ1-1; D uncertain. Per the germline V gene, CDR1 is SGHDN and CDR2 is FVKESK. Trimming pared 3 bases from V and 1 base from J, leaving 6 bases between. The CDR3 totals 13 residues. For the CDR3, the DNA is TGTGCCAGCAGCCAGCAGAGGAACACTGAAGCTTTCTTT. Translating it yields CASSQQRNTEAFF.

This clone was detected a few times. The rearrangement uses TRBV5-1 and TRBJ2-2; 9 positions agree with TRBD1. The CDR3 sequence is 15 residues long. Germline V gene data show CDR1 as SGHRS and CDR2 as YFSETQ. The V segment lost 1 base and the J segment 4 bases; nucleotides outside the gene matches: 2. The CDR3 is CASSLWDRVTGELFF. The CDR3 DNA reads TGCGCCAGCAGCTTGTGGGACAGGGTCACCGGGGAGCTGTTTTTT.

In this sample, this clone turned up once. In DNA, the CDR3 is TGTGCCAGCAGTTACATGCTCCTTACGGAGCAGTACTTC. Its translation: CASSYMLLTEQYF. J is TRBJ2-7 and V is TRBV6-6; D not resolved. Germline V gene data show CDR1 as MNHNY and CDR2 as SVGAGI (reference sequence). The CDR3 covers 13 residues. Between the trimmed V and J ends, which lost 2 bases and 7 bases, there was a span of 12 bases.

V and J are TRBV19 and TRBJ2-6; D is ambiguous. Germline CDR1 reads LNHDA; CDR2 reads SQIVND (reference sequence). The CDR3 loop spans 13 amino acids. Trimming took 6 bases from V and 0 from J, leaving 3 bases between them. The CDR3 DNA reads as TGTGCCAGTAGGGACTCTGGGGCCAACGTCCTGACTTTC. Residues: CASRDSGANVLTF.

The chain recombines TRBV7-2 with TRBJ2-1; TRBD2 aligns across 10 bases. Germline trimming cut 6 bases from V and 6 bases from J; bases unmatched to any gene: 11. From germline, CDR1 is SGHTA and CDR2 FQGNSA. This CDR3 has 16 residues. Here the CDR3 DNA reads TGTGCCAGCAGTCCTAGGGCTAGCGGGAGAGTCAATGAGCAGTTCTTC. It is translated as CASSPRASGRVNEQFF.

The genes are TRBV21-1 and TRBJ1-5. TRBV21-1 is a documented pseudogene. The length of the CDR3 is 16 residues. The CDR3 region has the DNA TGTGCCAGGTATCAGGAACCTGGGAGGTGGAATCAGCCCCAGCATTTT. This translates into CARYQEPGRWNQPQHF.

The rearrangement uses TRBV7-2 and TRBJ1-1; tentative D call: TRBD1 (5 bases). The CDR3 sequence is 14 residues long. With 5 bases removed from V and 5 bases from J, the gap between germline ends came to 15 bases. CDR1 and CDR2 from the germline V gene are SGHTA and FQGNSA. The CDR3 spells CASSLEGQATEAFF. The CDR3 nucleotides are TGTGCCAGCAGCCTGGAGGGGCAAGCAACTGAAGCTTTCTTT.

CDR3 DNA sequence: TGTGCCAGCAGTTTACCGGGTGGAGTATCTAATGAAAAACTGTTTTTT. Amino acids: CASSLPGGVSNEKLFF. V usage is TRBV28 and J usage is TRBJ1-4; D not resolved. The germline gives CDR1 MDHEN, CDR2 SYDVKM. V was cut by 2 bases and J by 3 bases, with 13 bases left in between. The CDR3 runs to 16 residues.

The chain links TRBV29-1 to TRBJ1-2, with TRBD1 identical over 7 bases. The germline V gene has CDR1 SQVTM and CDR2 ANQGSEA. The CDR3 is 12 residues long. V lost 6 bases to trimming and J lost 5 bases; unmatched junction nucleotides: 6. The CDR3 coding sequence is TGCAGCGTAAGAGGGGACAGTTATGGCTACACCTTC. Protein product: CSVRGDSYGYTF.

The chain carries TRBV28 and TRBJ1-4; no clear D. Trimming stripped 5 bases from V and 2 bases from J, with 9 bases between. The CDR3 is 14 amino acids. Germline values: CDR1 MDHEN, CDR2 SYDVKM. This CDR3 reads CASSEQLTNEKLFF. The CDR3 region has the DNA TGTGCCAGCAGTGAACAGCTCACTAATGAAAAACTGTTTTTT.

This clone was detected a few times. The chain couples TRBV13 to TRBJ2-2; 7 positions agree with TRBD2. This CDR3 comprises 14 residues. The junction had 7 bases not matched to a gene; V was cut back by 8 bases and J by 4 bases. Germline values: CDR1 PRHDT, CDR2 FYEKMQ (reference sequence). CDR3 in amino acids: CASLERGLTGELFF. The DNA for the CDR3 is TGTGCCAGCCTAGAGCGGGGCCTCACCGGGGAGCTGTTTTTT.

The rearrangement links TRBV2 to TRBJ2-7, with 9 bases identical to TRBD2. Germline lookup yields CDR1 SNHLY and CDR2 FYNNEI. Trimming removed 6 bases from V and 4 bases from J; junction bases left unmatched: 10. The CDR3 consists of 15 residues. The CDR3 protein is CASRANSGGGYEQYF. CDR3 in DNA: TGTGCCAGCAGGGCAAATAGCGGGGGCGGATACGAGCAGTACTTC.

This clone showed up just a few times. For the CDR3, the DNA is TGTGCCAGCAGCTTGGGGAGGACTCGATTCGATGAGCAGTTCTTC. Translated: CASSLGRTRFDEQFF. The chain has TRBV5-8 and TRBJ2-1; possibly TRBD2 for D (5 bases). CDR1 and CDR2 from the germline V gene are SGHTS and YDEGEE. The ends were cut back, 0 bases at V and 8 bases at J, with 15 bases in the middle. The CDR3 consists of 15 residues.

This chain uses TRBV4-1 with TRBJ1-1, with a weak D call TRBD1 (6 bases). V lost 7 bases to trimming and J lost 5 bases, with 17 bases between them. The CDR3 has 14 residues. CDR1 MGHRA and CDR2 YSYEKL come from the germline V gene. This chain's CDR3 is CASTSAGAVTEAFF. The CDR3 DNA reads TGCGCCAGCACCAGCGCAGGGGCAGTAACTGAAGCTTTCTTT.